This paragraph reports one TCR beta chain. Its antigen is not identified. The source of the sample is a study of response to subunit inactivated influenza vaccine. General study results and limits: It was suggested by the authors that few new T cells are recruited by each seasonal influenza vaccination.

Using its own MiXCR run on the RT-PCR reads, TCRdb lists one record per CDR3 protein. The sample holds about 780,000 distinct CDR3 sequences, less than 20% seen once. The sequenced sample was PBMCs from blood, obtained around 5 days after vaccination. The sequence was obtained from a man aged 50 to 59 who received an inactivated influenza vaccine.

CDR3 loop: CSAMGLDLFSYEQYF. The CDR3 coding sequence is TGCAGTGCGATGGGACTGGACCTATTCTCCTACGAGCAGTACTTC. The rearrangement joins TRBV20-1 to TRBJ2-7, with D perhaps matching TRBD2 (6 bases). Germline CDR1 is DFQATT and CDR2 is SNEGSKA (reference sequence). The CDR3 spans 15 residues. The ends were cut back, 6 bases at V and 0 bases at J, with 18 bases in the middle.